This TCR beta chain was found in a study of T cells after posttransplantation cyclophosphamide. Deletions cut 2 bases from V and 0 bases from J, with 5 bases between. The CDR3 runs to 13 residues. Germline V gives CDR1 SGHAT, CDR2 FQNNGV. Many counts were recorded for this clone. Its antigen is unknown. Study-level results: Skin or GI-infiltrating T cells shared few TRB sequences with blood. Donor CD8+ memory clones often dominated recipient blood repertoires at later times.

The table came from immunoSEQ multiplex PCR; TCRdb's copy has only in-frame clones and leaves some out. Observed in the sample are over 25,000 clones, none of them singletons. The clonotype originates from a man in his fifties in good health, CMV-negative, and a related stem cell transplant donor. The chain carries TRBV11-2 and TRBJ2-7, with D unclear. The sample comprised PBMCs. The CDR3 loop is CASSLLGSYEQYF. CDR3 DNA: TGTGCCAGCAGCTTACTAGGCTCCTACGAGCAGTACTTC.